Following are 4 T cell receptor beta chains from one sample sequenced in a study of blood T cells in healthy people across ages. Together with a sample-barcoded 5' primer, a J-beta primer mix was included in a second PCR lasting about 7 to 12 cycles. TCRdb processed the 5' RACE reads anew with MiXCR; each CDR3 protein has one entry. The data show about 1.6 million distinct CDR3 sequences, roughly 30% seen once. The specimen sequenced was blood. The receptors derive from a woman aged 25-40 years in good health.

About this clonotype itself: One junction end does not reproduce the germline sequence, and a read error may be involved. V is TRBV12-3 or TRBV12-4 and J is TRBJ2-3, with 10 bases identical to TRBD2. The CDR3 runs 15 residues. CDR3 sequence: CASRGLAEITDAQYF. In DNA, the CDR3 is TGTGCCAGCAGAGGACTAGCGGAGATCACAGATGCGCAGTATTTT.

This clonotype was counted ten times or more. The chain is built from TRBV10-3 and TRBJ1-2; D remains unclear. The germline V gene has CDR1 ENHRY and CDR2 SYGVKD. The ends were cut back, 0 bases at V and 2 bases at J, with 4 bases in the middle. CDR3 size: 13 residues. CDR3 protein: CAISESGNYGYTF. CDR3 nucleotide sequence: TGTGCCATCAGTGAGTCGGGAAACTATGGCTACACCTTC.

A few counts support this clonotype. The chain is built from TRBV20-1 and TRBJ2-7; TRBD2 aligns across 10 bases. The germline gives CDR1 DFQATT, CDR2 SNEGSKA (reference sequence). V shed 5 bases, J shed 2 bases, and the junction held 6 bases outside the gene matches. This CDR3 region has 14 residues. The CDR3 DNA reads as TGCAGTGCTGTAGCGGGAGGCCCCCCCTACGAGCAGTACTTC. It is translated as CSAVAGGPPYEQYF.

The CDR3 loop is CASSFLYSIRSNQPQHF. CDR3 coding DNA: TGCGCCAGCAGCTTTTTATACTCGATAAGGAGCAATCAGCCCCAGCATTTT. This rearrangement joins TRBV5-1 to TRBJ1-5; D is unclear. This CDR3 has 17 residues. Germline CDR1 and CDR2: SGHRS and YFSETQ. Trimming pared 2 bases from V and 1 base from J, leaving 16 bases between.